Each of the 14 T cell receptor beta chains below was sequenced from the same sample in a study of control samples from healthy donors and cancer patients (dated by TCRdb to about 2020). Receptor amplification or capture employed the immunoSEQ multiplex PCR assay. TCRdb obtained this table from immuneACCESS and retained in-frame rearrangements with V and J assigned. These tables miss some clones; where compared with another copy, unresolved V genes account for less than half of the shortfall, and the remainder is unexplained. For this sample there are 15,000 to 20,000 clones; roughly nine tenths appear just once. The ten largest clones add up to 32% of the sample. The sample taken for sequencing was PBMCs. These receptors were obtained from a man between 60 and 70 years old with head and neck cancer.

The chain carries TRBV2 and TRBJ2-5; TRBD2 agrees at 8 bases. Germline lookup yields CDR1 SNHLY and CDR2 FYNNEI. CDR3 size: 19 residues. With 2 bases clipped from V and 4 bases from J, the junction kept 18 bases outside the gene matches. CDR3 in amino acids: CASSERGSGVPATRETQYF. The CDR3, as DNA: TGTGCCAGCAGTGAACGCGGTAGCGGGGTCCCCGCTACTCGAGAGACCCAGTACTTC.

The V call is TRBV6-1, the J call TRBJ1-3, with a tentative D call TRBD1 (6 bases). CDR1 and CDR2 (germline): MNHNS, SASEGT. Trimming pared 2 bases from V and 0 bases from J, leaving 8 bases between. This CDR3 has 15 amino acids. CDR3 protein: CASSEQGSSGNTIYF. Written as DNA, the CDR3 is TGTGCCAGCAGTGAACAGGGGTCCTCTGGAAACACCATATATTTT.

The V call is TRBV3-1 (or the pseudogene TRBV3-2), the J call TRBJ2-7; D unclear. The CDR3 spans 15 residues. In germline, CDR1 is LGHDT, CDR2 YNNKEL (reference sequence). With 1 base removed from V and 6 bases from J, the gap between germline ends came to 16 bases. In nucleotides, the CDR3 is TGTGCCAGCAGCCAAGTCAAGGGTCAAGTAGGCGAGCAGTACTTC. As protein: CASSQVKGQVGEQYF.

The chain is built from TRBV19 and TRBJ1-2, with D unresolved. CDR3 size: 12 residues. CDR1 LNHDA and CDR2 SQIVND come from the germline V gene (reference sequence). V lost 6 bases to trimming and J lost 2 bases, with 7 bases between them. The CDR3 sequence is CASSSSNYGYTF. The DNA for the CDR3 is TGTGCCAGTAGCTCCTCGAACTATGGCTACACCTTC.

The rearrangement joins TRBV11-2 to TRBJ2-1; TRBD1 matches 8 bases. This CDR3 region has 16 residues. The trim removed 4 bases at V and 9 bases at J, leaving 14 bases unmatched. CDR1 is SGHAT, CDR2 FQNNGV, per germline. The CDR3 sequence: CASSSQGALGSSEQFF. The CDR3 DNA reads TGTGCCAGCAGCTCTCAGGGGGCTTTGGGATCGAGTGAGCAGTTCTTC.

This chain joins TRBV9 and TRBJ2-5; 8 positions agree with TRBD2. The V gene end was trimmed by 0 bases and the J gene end by 3 bases; junction bases not matched to a gene: 4. Germline V gene sequence: CDR1 SGDLS, CDR2 YYNGEE. The CDR3 covers 15 residues. The CDR3 DNA reads TGTGCCAGCAGCGTAGCGGACGGGGGGGAAGAGACCCAGTACTTC. It is translated as CASSVADGGEETQYF.

The CDR3 region has the DNA TGTGCCAGCAGTGAGGGGACAGGAGGAGACTATGGCTACACCTTC. This gives the protein CASSEGTGGDYGYTF. The chain is built from TRBV2 and TRBJ1-2; the match to TRBD1 covers 8 bases. The junction had 6 bases not matched to a gene; V was cut back by 3 bases and J by 3 bases. The length of the CDR3 is 15 residues. Germline V gene lookup returns CDR1 SNHLY and CDR2 FYNNEI.

The chain has TRBV15 and TRBJ2-3; 7 nucleotides agree with TRBD1. The length of the CDR3 is 13 residues. The V segment lost 11 bases and the J segment 4 bases; nucleotides outside the gene matches: 9. CDR1 LNHNV and CDR2 YYDKDF come from the germline V gene (reference sequence). The CDR3 loop is CAARDSPSDTQYF. CDR3 sequence (DNA): TGTGCCGCCCGGGACAGTCCATCAGATACGCAGTATTTT.

This clone was counted a single time. Here the CDR3 DNA reads TGCAGCGTTGACCGGACAGGTTCCTACGAGCAGTACTTC. Amino acid sequence: CSVDRTGSYEQYF. The rearrangement joins TRBV29-1 to TRBJ2-7, with 7 bases aligning to TRBD1. V was clipped by 3 bases and J by 1 base; unmatched bases: 3. This CDR3 spans 13 amino acids. Per the germline V gene, CDR1 is SQVTM and CDR2 is ANQGSEA.

This clone was seen only once. The chain combines TRBV6-6 with TRBJ1-2; D might be TRBD1 (5 bases). There are 14 residues in the CDR3. CDR1 MNHNY and CDR2 SVGAGI come from the germline V gene (reference sequence). Trimming removed 7 bases at V and 3 bases at J, with 15 bases between. The CDR3 DNA reads as TGTGCCAGCAACACACCCGGGACGGACTATGGCTACACCTTC. This gives the protein CASNTPGTDYGYTF.

This chain uses TRBV12-1 with TRBJ2-7; TRBD2, the table's D call, lacks a check against the DNA. TRBV12-1 is annotated as a pseudogene. The CDR3 runs to 12 residues. The CDR3 DNA reads TGTGCCAGCAGCTTTAATAAGCACGAGCAGTACTTC. Its translation is CASSFNKHEQYF.

V usage is TRBV7-9 and J usage is TRBJ1-5; a possible D gene is TRBD1 (5 bases). Germline V gene lookup returns CDR1 SEHNR and CDR2 FQNEAQ (reference sequence). The V gene lost 5 bases and the J gene lost 5 bases, with 19 bases spanning the gap. The CDR3 extends over 16 amino acids. The CDR3 sequence is CASSPLQGAEHQPQHF. The CDR3 DNA reads TGTGCCAGCAGCCCCCTCCAGGGCGCGGAACATCAGCCCCAGCATTTT.

This rearrangement joins TRBV7-3 to TRBJ1-2; tentative D call: TRBD1 (6 bases). Trimming removed 5 bases from V and 8 bases from J, with 21 bases in between. The CDR3 consists of 15 residues. Per germline, CDR1 SGHTA and CDR2 FQGTGA. CDR3 DNA sequence: TGTGCCAGCAGCCCCGGCGGGGGGCAACCAAGAGGCTACACCTTC. This translates into CASSPGGGQPRGYTF.

This CDR3 reads CASSIAHRGNTEAFF. CDR3 coding DNA: TGTGCCAGTAGTATCGCCCACAGGGGAAACACTGAAGCTTTCTTT. This rearrangement joins TRBV19 to TRBJ1-1; 7 bases map to TRBD1. Germline values: CDR1 LNHDA, CDR2 SQIVND (reference sequence). J lost 2 bases, V lost 3 bases, and 6 bases had no gene match. The CDR3 totals 15 residues.